One sample yielded the 2 T cell receptor beta chains listed below, sequenced in a study of blood T cell repertoires in COVID-19 (dated by TCRdb to the early 2020s). The library was generated by the immunoSEQ multiplex PCR assay. Not all clones reach the TCRdb copy of this immuneACCESS table, which keeps in-frame sequences only. Checked studies attribute under half of the gap to unresolved V genes and leave the rest unexplained. The sample yields tens of thousands of clones; around 80% were counted once. The ten top clones hold roughly 15% of the sample. Source material: peripheral blood. The receptors here all came from a woman at least 80 years old with active or convalescent COVID-19.

This rearrangement joins TRBV5-1 to TRBJ2-5; D remains ambiguous. The germline V gene encodes CDR1 SGHRS and CDR2 YFSETQ. The ends were cut back, 5 bases at V and 2 bases at J, with 10 bases in the middle. There are 13 residues in the CDR3. The CDR3 DNA sequence: TGCGCCAGCAGGAGAGAATCGCAAGAGACCCAGTACTTC. Its translation: CASRRESQETQYF. The full variable domain, with the rest looked up from reference TRBV5-1 and TRBJ2-5, is KAGVTQTPRYLIKTRGQQVTLSCSPISGHRSVSWYQQTPGQGLQFLFEYFSETQRNKGNFPGRFSGRQFSNSRSEMNVSTLELGDSALYLCASRRESQETQYFGPGTRLLVL.

The rearrangement links TRBV5-1 to TRBJ1-5; D ambiguous. Germline loops: CDR1 SGHRS, CDR2 YFSETQ. CDR3 size: 15 residues. Trimming stripped 4 bases from V and 3 bases from J, with 14 bases between. For the CDR3, the DNA is TGCGCCAGCAGCGTGGACGGTGTGAACAATCAGCCCCAGCATTTT. Its protein is CASSVDGVNNQPQHF.